The clone carrying this TCR beta chain came up a few times. Its antigen remains unidentified. Trimming removed 10 bases at V and 2 bases at J, with 17 bases between. This CDR3 comprises 14 residues. Germline values: CDR1 MNHEY, CDR2 SMNVEV (reference sequence). This entry belongs to a study of T cell responses to AZD1222 COVID-19 vaccine. Study-level results: Vaccine-related CD4 TCRs covered spike, predominating at 160-218 and 743-854. Breadth and depth of Spike-specific TCRs rose after two AZD1222 doses. The reported proportion of spike-specific TCRs targeting unmutated variant regions was nearly half. Only a handful of AZD1222 recipients, more than 5 in all, had baseline seropositivity.

Data came from immunoSEQ multiplex PCR; TCRdb stores just in-frame clones and leaves some out. The data hold about 90,000 clones, with 90% to 95% observed a single time. The source material was peripheral blood, sampled on day 0 of MenACWY control vaccination. This chain connects TRBV27 to TRBJ2-5; D assignment may be TRBD1 or TRBD2 (7 bases each). The clonotype comes from an adult in good health. The CDR3: CATRGGTLQETQYF. CDR3 DNA sequence: TGTGCCACCAGGGGGGGGACCCTACAAGAGACCCAGTACTTC.